These 29 T cell receptor beta chains originate from one sample sequenced in a study of OX40 agonist ivuxolimab in advanced cancers. Libraries were prepared by immunoSEQ multiplex PCR; TCRdb keeps only in-frame clonotypes and omits some of them. Among some 80,000 clones listed, around 86% were seen once. Sequencing was performed on CD4+ or CD8+ T cells sorted from blood, taken in a trial of the OX40 agonist ivuxolimab. All receptors come from an adult with an advanced solid tumor such as melanoma, head and neck, liver or kidney cancer.

The genes are TRBV7-9 and TRBJ2-7; 10 bases are shared with TRBD1. The junction had 4 bases not matched to a gene; V was cut back by 3 bases and J by 2 bases. The CDR3 extends over 15 amino acids. The V gene's germline CDR1 is SEHNR and CDR2 FQNEAQ (reference sequence). CDR3 residues: CASSFGTGVPYEQYF. CDR3 nucleotides: TGTGCCAGCAGCTTCGGGACAGGGGTCCCCTACGAGCAGTACTTC.

V and J are TRBV11-2 and TRBJ2-7; D is uncertain. Germline assignment: CDR1 SGHAT and CDR2 FQNNGV. The CDR3 sequence is 13 residues long. V was cut by 3 bases and J by 0 bases, with 6 bases left in between. The CDR3 DNA reads TGTGCCAGCAGCTTGAGCCTCTCCTACGAGCAGTACTTC. It is translated as CASSLSLSYEQYF. The full variable domain, in which reference TRBV11-2 and TRBJ2-7 provide the parts outside the CDR3, is EAGVAQSPRYKIIEKRQSVAFWCNPISGHATLYWYQQILGQGPKLLIQFQNNGVVDDSQLPKDRFSAERLKGVDSTLKIQPAKLEDSAVYLCASSLSLSYEQYFGPGTRLTVT.

The DNA of the CDR3 is TGTGCCTGGACCGGACAGGGGTTGTCACCCCTCCACTTT. Translated: CAWTGQGLSPLHF. The chain combines TRBV30 with TRBJ1-6; 9 bases map to TRBD1. The V gene's germline CDR1 is GTSNPN and CDR2 SVGIG (reference sequence). The CDR3 runs 13 residues. The V segment lost 4 bases and the J segment 10 bases; nucleotides outside the gene matches: 5.

The rearrangement uses TRBV4-1 and TRBJ2-3, with a possible D match to TRBD1 (6 bases). CDR3 size: 14 residues. V dropped 2 bases and J dropped 5 bases, with 11 bases sitting between them. Per germline, CDR1 MGHRA and CDR2 YSYEKL. Written as DNA, the CDR3 is TGCGCCAGCAGCCAACGGCAGGGGCGAGATACGCAGTATTTT. The encoded protein is CASSQRQGRDTQYF.

The chain joins TRBV21-1 to TRBJ2-3; the table's D gene call, TRBD1, was not cross checked with the DNA. TRBV21-1 is a known pseudogene. The CDR3 loop spans 18 amino acids. The CDR3 loop is CASSKPTGENWNTDTQYF. CDR3 nucleotide sequence: TGTGCCAGCAGCAAACCGACAGGGGAGAATTGGAACACAGATACGCAGTATTTT.

The chain employs TRBV10-3 and TRBJ2-2; possible D gene TRBD1, 6 bases. The CDR3 extends over 14 amino acids. Germline V gene sequence: CDR1 ENHRY, CDR2 SYGVKD. V lost 3 bases and J lost 3, with 8 bases in between. CDR3: CAISDAGDTGELFF. The DNA for the CDR3 is TGTGCCATCAGTGACGCAGGGGACACCGGGGAGCTGTTTTTT.

The chain uses TRBV6-6 and TRBJ2-1; maybe TRBD1 (6 bases). Germline V gene lookup returns CDR1 MNHNY and CDR2 SVGAGI (reference sequence). Trimming shortened V by 2 bases and J by 6 bases, and 17 bases separated the two germline ends. This CDR3 spans 16 amino acids. CDR3 sequence: CASSYVPGVYPNEQFF. Written as DNA, the CDR3 is TGTGCCAGCAGTTACGTTCCAGGGGTCTACCCCAATGAGCAGTTCTTC.

The V gene is TRBV5-1, the J gene TRBJ2-2, with D maybe TRBD2 (6 bases). Germline CDR1 and CDR2: SGHRS and YFSETQ. This CDR3 is 16 amino acids long. Trimming removed 4 bases at V and 9 bases at J, with 22 bases between. The CDR3 loop reads CASSLRGLELNRELFF. The CDR3 nucleotides read TGCGCCAGCAGCCTTCGGGGGTTAGAACTAAATAGGGAGCTGTTTTTT.

The CDR3 DNA reads as TGTGCCAGCTCACCACCGAGAGATAGCAACCTGAACACTGAAGCTTTCTTT. Residues: CASSPPRDSNLNTEAFF. V gene TRBV18 combines with J gene TRBJ1-1; no reliable D call. The V end lost 0 bases, the J end lost 0 bases, and 14 bases lay between the germline ends. The length of the CDR3 is 17 residues. The V gene's germline CDR1 is KGHSH and CDR2 LQKENI.

This rearrangement joins TRBV27 to TRBJ2-1; 7 bases agree with TRBD1. The trim removed 6 bases at V and 0 bases at J, leaving 8 bases unmatched. The CDR3 runs 16 residues. Germline V CDR1 and CDR2: MNHEY, SMNVEV (reference sequence). The CDR3 DNA is TGTGCCAGCAGCAGACAGGGAATAGGCTCCTACAATGAGCAGTTCTTC. Residues: CASSRQGIGSYNEQFF.

The CDR3 nucleotides read TGTGCCAGCAGTCCCCGAATACCAGGGGCAGGAAACACCATATATTTT. It encodes CASSPRIPGAGNTIYF. The chain employs TRBV28 and TRBJ1-3, with D possibly matching TRBD1 (6 bases). Germline CDR1 MDHEN, CDR2 SYDVKM. With 5 bases removed from V and 4 bases from J, the gap between germline ends came to 18 bases. The CDR3 totals 16 residues.

The chain has TRBV28 and TRBJ2-4; D ambiguous. The CDR3 runs to 15 residues. V was trimmed by 6 bases and J by 0 bases, leaving 12 bases between them. Germline lookup yields CDR1 MDHEN and CDR2 SYDVKM. CDR3 DNA sequence: TGTGCCAGCAGGGCCTCCAGTGGAGCCAAAAACATTCAGTACTTC. Translated: CASRASSGAKNIQYF.

The J gene is TRBJ1-3, the V gene TRBV7-2, with a possible D match to TRBD1 (6 bases). Trimming took off 2 bases at V and 0 bases at J, with 14 bases between the two ends. The CDR3 totals 17 residues. Germline V gene sequence: CDR1 SGHTA, CDR2 FQGNSA. The CDR3 coding sequence is TGTGCCAGCAGCTTACTGGCAGGGGCTAGCTCTGGAAACACCATATATTTT. Protein: CASSLLAGASSGNTIYF.

The CDR3 region is CASSLGLAGNTDTQYF. CDR3 DNA sequence: TGCGCCAGCAGCTTGGGACTAGCGGGAAACACAGATACGCAGTATTTT. The chain is built from TRBV5-1 and TRBJ2-3, with 11 bases identical to TRBD2. The length of the CDR3 is 16 residues. Germline CDR1 SGHRS, CDR2 YFSETQ. The V gene end was trimmed by 0 bases and the J gene end by 2 bases; junction bases not matched to a gene: 2.

This chain uses TRBV9 with TRBJ2-5; TRBD1 is a possible D gene (6 bases). CDR3 size: 14 residues. The germline gives CDR1 SGDLS, CDR2 YYNGEE. V was trimmed by 0 bases and J by 4 bases, leaving 10 bases between them. The CDR3 nucleotides are TGTGCCAGCAGCGTAGGGGGACATCCAGAGACCCAGTACTTC. Its translation is CASSVGGHPETQYF.

The chain couples TRBV10-1 to TRBJ1-1, with TRBD1 as a possible D gene (6 bases). The V gene lost 2 bases and the J gene lost 4 bases, with 8 bases spanning the gap. The CDR3 consists of 13 residues. CDR1 and CDR2 (germline): WNHNN, SYGVQD (reference sequence). For the CDR3, the DNA is TGCGCCAGCAGTGAGGGGGGGCGCACTGAAGCTTTCTTT. It codes for CASSEGGRTEAFF.

This chain joins TRBV30 and TRBJ2-2; TRBD1 might be the D (5 bases). V shed 3 bases and J shed 8 bases, with 16 bases lying between them. In germline, CDR1 is GTSNPN, CDR2 SVGIG (reference sequence). This CDR3 is 14 amino acids long. CDR3 DNA: TGTGCCTGGAGGACAGATATCACCGTGGGGGAGCTGTTTTTT. Amino acids: CAWRTDITVGELFF.

The chain is built from TRBV6-5 and TRBJ1-4; 8 bases agree with TRBD1. Germline V lookup: CDR1 MNHEY, CDR2 SVGAGI. The CDR3 totals 15 residues. V shed 6 bases and J 7 bases; nucleotides not matched to a gene: 10. The CDR3 spells CASSTDRGRGEKLFF. The CDR3 nucleotides are TGTGCCAGCAGCACCGACAGGGGAAGGGGTGAAAAACTGTTTTTT.

The CDR3: CASSLRTGLETQYF. The CDR3 bases are TGTGCCAGCAGCTTAAGGACAGGGTTGGAGACCCAGTACTTC. This chain joins TRBV11-2 and TRBJ2-5, with TRBD1 matching over 8 bases. The germline gives CDR1 SGHAT, CDR2 FQNNGV. The V gene end was trimmed by 2 bases and the J gene end by 5 bases; junction bases not matched to a gene: 4. The CDR3 sequence is 14 residues long.

The J gene is TRBJ2-7, the V gene TRBV19; D remains unclear. The V gene's germline CDR1 is LNHDA and CDR2 SQIVND (reference sequence). This CDR3 spans 13 amino acids. Trimming took off 3 bases at V and 0 bases at J, with 6 bases between the two ends. This chain's CDR3 is CASSIGRSYEQYF. DNA for the CDR3: TGTGCCAGTAGTATTGGTCGCTCCTACGAGCAGTACTTC.

The rearrangement joins TRBV4-2 to TRBJ1-2; 8 nucleotides agree with TRBD1. Germline V gene lookup returns CDR1 LGHNA and CDR2 YNFKEQ. V lost 1 base to trimming and J lost 7 bases; unmatched junction nucleotides: 8. CDR3 length: 15 residues. The CDR3: CASSQVIRGQVGYTF. As DNA, the CDR3 is TGTGCCAGCAGCCAAGTCATCAGGGGGCAGGTTGGCTACACCTTC.

Of note for this clone: This sample includes further DNA sequences coding for the same CDR3. The J gene is TRBJ2-3, the V gene TRBV18, with 8 positions matching TRBD1. The V gene end was trimmed by 3 bases and the J gene end by 1 base; junction bases not matched to a gene: 3. This CDR3 spans 15 amino acids. From germline, CDR1 is KGHSH and CDR2 LQKENI. CDR3 DNA sequence: TGTGCCAGCTCACCCGGGACAGGTGGCACAGATACGCAGTATTTT. It codes for CASSPGTGGTDTQYF. Filled out from reference TRBV18 and TRBJ2-3, the complete variable domain reads NAGVMQNPRHLVRRRGQEARLRCSPMKGHSHVYWYRQLPEEGLKFMVYLQKENIIDESGMPKERFSAEFPKEGPSILRIQQVVRGDSAAYFCASSPGTGGTDTQYFGPGTRLTVL.

The rearrangement joins TRBV18 to TRBJ2-6, with D maybe TRBD1 (6 bases). The CDR3 runs to 18 residues. The germline V gene encodes CDR1 KGHSH and CDR2 LQKENI. The germline V and J ends were trimmed by 2 bases and 0 bases, with 14 bases remaining between them. In nucleotides, the CDR3 is TGTGCCAGCTCACCAATCTTACAGGGCCACTCTGGGGCCAACGTCCTGACTTTC. This codes for CASSPILQGHSGANVLTF. The full variable domain, with the rest looked up from reference TRBV18 and TRBJ2-6, is NAGVMQNPRHLVRRRGQEARLRCSPMKGHSHVYWYRQLPEEGLKFMVYLQKENIIDESGMPKERFSAEFPKEGPSILRIQQVVRGDSAAYFCASSPILQGHSGANVLTFGAGSRLTVL.

The chain recombines TRBV4-1 with TRBJ1-2; a weak D match, TRBD1 (5 bases). V shed 1 base and J shed 6 bases, with 15 bases lying between them. This CDR3 has 15 residues. Germline-derived CDR1 and CDR2 are MGHRA and YSYEKL. CDR3 region: CASSQAPPSGNGYTF. CDR3 coding DNA: TGCGCCAGCAGCCAAGCTCCACCCTCAGGGAATGGCTACACCTTC.

The V gene is TRBV29-1, the J gene TRBJ2-5, with D tentatively TRBD1 or TRBD2 (5 bases each). The closer fit of TRBJ2-7 to the DNA end suggests the J call may be wrong. The V gene's germline CDR1 is SQVTM and CDR2 ANQGSEA. The CDR3 length is 11 residues. The CDR3 loop reads CSVAGGYEQYF. CDR3 nucleotide sequence: TGCAGCGTTGCTGGGGGCTACGAGCAGTACTTC.

The chain recombines TRBV5-4 with TRBJ2-5; 9 nucleotides align to TRBD2. This CDR3 region has 15 residues. With 1 base clipped from V and 4 bases from J, the junction kept 5 bases outside the gene matches. Looked up from germline, CDR1 is SGHNT and CDR2 is YYREEE (reference sequence). CDR3 in DNA: TGTGCCAGCAGCTTGAGCTTAGCGGGAGCAGAGACCCAGTACTTC. It translates to CASSLSLAGAETQYF.

This chain joins TRBV10-2 and TRBJ2-3, with D possibly called TRBD1 or TRBD2 (6 bases each). Germline V gene lookup returns CDR1 WSHSY and CDR2 SAAADI. The CDR3 has 15 amino acids. Between the trimmed V and J ends, which lost 3 bases and 3 bases, there was a span of 13 bases. CDR3 residues: CASSDLGGWTDTQYF. CDR3 nucleotides: TGCGCCAGCAGTGATCTGGGGGGCTGGACAGATACGCAGTATTTT.

This clone has only one observation. This chain links TRBV30 with TRBJ1-1, with D unresolved. Trimming cost V 1 base and J 7 bases, with 7 bases left between them. Germline V gene data show CDR1 as GTSNPN and CDR2 as SVGIG (reference sequence). This CDR3 is built from 11 residues. CDR3 sequence: CAWSGALEAFF. The CDR3 DNA reads as TGTGCCTGGAGTGGAGCCCTTGAAGCTTTCTTT.

CDR3 in DNA: TGCGCCAGCAGCGCGGGAGGGACTTCAAAGGGTGAAGCTTTCTTT. Its protein product is CASSAGGTSKGEAFF. V is TRBV5-1 and J is TRBJ1-1, with D tentatively TRBD1 (5 bases). Germline CDR1 reads SGHRS; CDR2 reads YFSETQ. V lost 4 bases and J 7 bases, leaving 20 bases between the germline ends. This CDR3 has 15 amino acids.